The text below deals with one T cell receptor beta chain. Its antigen is not identified. PCR amplification relied on 60 Vbeta primers (plus 13 Jbeta primers). The assay was immunoSEQ multiplex PCR, and TCRdb's table has in-frame clones only and misses some. Of hundreds of thousands of clones detected, 70% to 80% appear once; the ten largest clones hold roughly 2.5%. This entry is derived from a study of cytomegalovirus exposure and HLA in healthy donors. General study findings and limits: Researchers reported in a later analysis that a missense DCLRE1C variant was tied to TCR beta V- and J-gene trimming. The investigators catalogued 180 or so TCR beta chains as cytomegalovirus-associated.

Losses at the gene ends were 4 bases for V and 6 bases for J; bases not matched to a gene: 8. Germline V gene lookup returns CDR1 SGHNT and CDR2 YYREEE (reference sequence). The CDR3 is 17 residues long. The receptor's source is a woman in her sixties in good health and CMV-seropositive. The chain has TRBV5-4 and TRBJ2-3; 16 bases map to TRBD2. The specimen was PBMCs. The CDR3 is CASSTGLAGGSGDTQYF. DNA of the CDR3: TGTGCCAGCAGCACGGGACTAGCGGGAGGGTCTGGGGATACGCAGTATTTT.